This record looks at one TCR beta chain sequence and its context. Its antigen is currently unknown. This CDR3 comprises 12 residues. V trimming: 8 bases; J trimming: 5 bases; junction bases outside the gene matches: 4. Germline CDR1 reads ENHRY; CDR2 reads SYGVKD. The entry originates in a study of cytomegalovirus exposure and HLA in healthy donors. Study observations and caveats: Per a prior analysis, the majority of TCR beta V segments were productive roughly 87% or roughly 30% of the time.

PCR employed 60 Vbeta and 13 Jbeta primers. Only in-frame clones appear in the TCRdb table, and some are missing; sequencing was by immunoSEQ multiplex PCR. This repertoire shows under 200,000 clones, approximately 70% found once; its top ten account for 1.5% to 2%. Input material: PBMCs. This TCR was recovered from a woman aged 25 to 39 in good health and CMV-seronegative. This chain connects TRBV10-3 to TRBJ2-7; 9 positions agree with TRBD1. The CDR3 spells CAIGTGLDEQYF. The CDR3 nucleotides are TGTGCCATCGGGACAGGGCTCGACGAGCAGTACTTC.